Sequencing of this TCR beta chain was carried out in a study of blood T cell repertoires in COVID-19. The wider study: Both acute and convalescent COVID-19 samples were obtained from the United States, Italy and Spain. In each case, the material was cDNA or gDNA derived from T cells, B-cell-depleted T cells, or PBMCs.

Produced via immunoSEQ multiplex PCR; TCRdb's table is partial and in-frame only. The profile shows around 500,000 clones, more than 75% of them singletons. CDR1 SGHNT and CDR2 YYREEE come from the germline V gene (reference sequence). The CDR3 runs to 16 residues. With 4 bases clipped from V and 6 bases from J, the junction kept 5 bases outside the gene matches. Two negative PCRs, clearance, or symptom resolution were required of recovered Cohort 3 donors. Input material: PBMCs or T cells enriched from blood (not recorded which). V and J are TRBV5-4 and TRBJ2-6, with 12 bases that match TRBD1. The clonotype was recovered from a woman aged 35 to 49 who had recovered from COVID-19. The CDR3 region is CASSIGTGGAANVLTF. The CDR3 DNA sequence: TGTGCCAGCAGCATAGGGACAGGGGGCGCGGCCAACGTCCTGACTTTC.